These 22 T cell receptor beta chains were all obtained from the same sample, sequenced in a study of cytomegalovirus exposure and HLA in healthy donors. PCR employed 60 Vbeta and 13 Jbeta primers. The method was immunoSEQ multiplex PCR; TCRdb's version includes in-frame clones alone and lacks a portion of them. The sample carries about 130,000 clones, around 70% recorded once. What was sequenced was PBMCs. The receptors were sampled from a woman aged 55 to 70 in good health and CMV-seropositive.

The J gene is TRBJ1-2, the V gene TRBV6-5; possibly TRBD1 for D (5 bases). The CDR3 length is 12 residues. The V gene lost 2 bases and the J gene lost 6 bases, with 7 bases spanning the gap. The germline gives CDR1 MNHEY, CDR2 SVGAGI. CDR3 loop: CASSYGGNGYTF. The CDR3 DNA reads TGTGCCAGCAGTTACGGGGGGAATGGCTACACCTTC.

This clone was seen a few times. This chain joins TRBV5-1 and TRBJ1-4, with 7 bases identical to TRBD1. J lost 0 bases, V lost 4 bases, and 3 bases had no gene match. This CDR3 spans 15 amino acids. Germline V gene lookup returns CDR1 SGHRS and CDR2 YFSETQ. The CDR3 here is CASSPGTATNEKLFF. CDR3 nucleotide sequence: TGCGCCAGCAGCCCGGGGACAGCAACTAATGAAAAACTGTTTTTT.

The V gene is TRBV7-2, the J gene TRBJ2-5; D possibly corresponds to TRBD2 (5 bases). Germline V lookup: CDR1 SGHTA, CDR2 FQGNSA. V gave up 5 bases and J gave up 5 bases, with 12 bases separating them. This CDR3 is 13 amino acids long. The CDR3 loop reads CASSRPGVETQYF. The CDR3 coding sequence is TGTGCCAGCAGCCGACCCGGGGTTGAGACCCAGTACTTC.

V gene TRBV20-1 combines with J gene TRBJ2-7; D call uncertain. V lost 7 bases and J lost 3, with 10 bases in between. The CDR3 consists of 11 residues. Germline V gene lookup returns CDR1 DFQATT and CDR2 SNEGSKA (reference sequence). CDR3 sequence (DNA): TGCAGTGGAGGTCGCCTCTACGAGCAGTACTTC. Amino acids: CSGGRLYEQYF.

The genes are TRBV7-3 and TRBJ2-3, with TRBD2 matching over 7 bases. V lost 5 bases and J lost 1; bases outside the gene matches: 6. CDR3 length: 15 amino acids. CDR1 is SGHTA, CDR2 FQGTGA, per germline. In nucleotides, the CDR3 is TGTGCCAGCAGCCCAACGGCGGGGGGCACAGATACGCAGTATTTT. It codes for CASSPTAGGTDTQYF.

This chain joins TRBV28 and TRBJ1-1; no reliable D call. This CDR3 contains 12 residues. V was shortened by 2 bases and J by 4 bases, with 5 bases between the two germline ends. CDR1 MDHEN and CDR2 SYDVKM come from the germline V gene. The CDR3 bases are TGTGCCAGCAGTTTAACGCGCACTGAAGCTTTCTTT. Translating it yields CASSLTRTEAFF.

This chain uses TRBV7-9 with TRBJ2-5; D unclear. The end of the DNA aligns better with TRBJ2-7, so the J call may be wrong. In germline, CDR1 is SEHNR, CDR2 FQNEAQ (reference sequence). The CDR3 extends over 12 amino acids. The CDR3 reads CASSPDIYEQYF. The CDR3 nucleotides are TGTGCCAGCAGCCCCGACATCTACGAGCAGTACTTC.

The chain carries TRBV6-5 and TRBJ2-6; TRBD2 might be the D (6 bases). Germline loops: CDR1 MNHEY, CDR2 SVGAGI. The CDR3 covers 15 residues. Deletions cut 6 bases from V and 4 bases from J, with 13 bases between. CDR3 sequence: CASRPGTSGANVLTF. As DNA, the CDR3 is TGTGCCAGCAGGCCCGGGACTTCCGGGGCCAACGTCCTGACTTTC.

In this sample, this clone turned up once. V gene TRBV27 combines with J gene TRBJ2-1, with TRBD2 as a possible D gene (6 bases). Germline CDR1 and CDR2: MNHEY and SMNVEV (reference sequence). This CDR3 spans 15 amino acids. V lost 7 bases and J 5 bases, leaving 18 bases between the germline ends. DNA of the CDR3: TGTGCCAGCACCCCGCGGGCGGGGATAGACAATGAGCAGTTCTTC. It encodes CASTPRAGIDNEQFF.

The J gene is TRBJ2-3, the V gene TRBV7-9; 11 nucleotides line up with TRBD2. The CDR3 loop spans 14 amino acids. V was pared by 8 bases and J by 3 bases, with 4 bases of the junction left unmatched. From germline, CDR1 is SEHNR and CDR2 FQNEAQ (reference sequence). The CDR3 DNA reads as TGTGCCAGCGGTAGCGGGGGGGCGACAGATACGCAGTATTTT. Translated: CASGSGGATDTQYF.

This clone came up once. The chain links TRBV11-2 to TRBJ2-2; TRBD2 matches at 14 bases. From germline, CDR1 is SGHAT and CDR2 FQNNGV. The CDR3 runs to 16 residues. Germline trimming cut 7 bases from V and 4 bases from J; bases unmatched to any gene: 5. CDR3 nucleotides: TGTGCCAGCAAGGGACTAGCGGGGGCCTCCACCGGGGAGCTGTTTTTT. Translated, it gives CASKGLAGASTGELFF.

The chain is built from TRBV6-1 and TRBJ1-5; D is ambiguous. The CDR3 is 14 amino acids. Trimming took off 3 bases at V and 0 bases at J, with 6 bases between the two ends. Germline V lookup: CDR1 MNHNS, CDR2 SASEGT. The CDR3 DNA sequence: TGTGCCAGCAGTGAGGGCCTTAGCAATCAGCCCCAGCATTTT. It encodes CASSEGLSNQPQHF.

The chain has TRBV2 and TRBJ1-5; TRBD1 matches at 9 bases. Per the germline V gene, CDR1 is SNHLY and CDR2 is FYNNEI. CDR3 size: 14 residues. After removal of 7 bases from V and 6 bases from J, the junction contained 7 bases not matched to a gene. CDR3 sequence: CASNRDRDGQPQHF. In DNA, the CDR3 is TGTGCCAGCAACCGGGACAGGGACGGTCAGCCCCAGCATTTT.

The chain couples TRBV5-4 to TRBJ2-5; TRBD2 matches at 15 bases. This CDR3 contains 19 residues. The V segment lost 2 bases and the J segment 0 bases; nucleotides outside the gene matches: 8. Per the germline V gene, CDR1 is SGHNT and CDR2 is YYREEE (reference sequence). The CDR3 sequence is CASSFPGLAGGSNQETQYF. CDR3 in DNA: TGTGCCAGCAGCTTTCCGGGACTAGCGGGGGGCTCCAACCAAGAGACCCAGTACTTC.

The chain links TRBV7-3 to TRBJ1-2; 12 bases agree with TRBD1. Germline V gene data show CDR1 as SGHTA and CDR2 as FQGTGA. This CDR3 comprises 16 residues. The junction had 10 bases not matched to a gene; V was cut back by 5 bases and J by 6 bases. The CDR3 DNA reads TGTGCCAGCAGCCCAAACGGGGGACAGGGGGCGGATGGCTACACCTTC. Its protein product is CASSPNGGQGADGYTF.

The rearrangement joins TRBV6-5 to TRBJ2-7; the match to TRBD2 covers 7 bases. The V gene's germline CDR1 is MNHEY and CDR2 SVGAGI. J was trimmed by 4 bases and V by 2 bases; bases with no gene match: 5. The length of the CDR3 is 14 residues. The CDR3 coding sequence is TGTGCCAGCAGTTACGTGGCTAGCGGATACGAGCAGTACTTC. Translated, it gives CASSYVASGYEQYF.

The V and J genes are TRBV4-1 and TRBJ2-5; weak D call: TRBD2 (6 bases). Germline values: CDR1 MGHRA, CDR2 YSYEKL. The CDR3 sequence is 13 residues long. With 3 bases removed from V and 4 bases from J, the gap between germline ends came to 9 bases. CDR3 in amino acids: CASSHPGGETQYF. CDR3 DNA sequence: TGCGCCAGCAGCCACCCCGGGGGAGAGACCCAGTACTTC.

The rearrangement links TRBV27 to TRBJ1-1; TRBD1 aligns across 7 bases. With 6 bases clipped from V and 0 bases from J, the junction kept 4 bases outside the gene matches. The germline V gene has CDR1 MNHEY and CDR2 SMNVEV (reference sequence). CDR3 length equals 14 residues. CDR3 sequence: CASRTGQLNTEAFF. CDR3 bases: TGTGCCAGCAGGACGGGACAGCTGAACACTGAAGCTTTCTTT.

The rearrangement uses TRBV29-1 and TRBJ1-2; D gene uncertain. Trimming shortened V by 3 bases and J by 2 bases, and 10 bases separated the two germline ends. This CDR3 spans 13 amino acids. From germline, CDR1 is SQVTM and CDR2 ANQGSEA. The CDR3 region is CSVENSVNYGYTF. In DNA form, the CDR3 reads TGCAGCGTTGAGAACAGTGTAAACTATGGCTACACCTTC.

This rearrangement joins TRBV15 to TRBJ1-4; D unresolved. Germline-derived CDR1 and CDR2 are LNHNV and YYDKDF (reference sequence). Between the trimmed V and J ends, which lost 0 bases and 5 bases, there was a span of 7 bases. This CDR3 region has 14 residues. The CDR3 sequence is CATSRDWANEKLFF. The CDR3 bases are TGTGCCACCAGCAGAGATTGGGCAAATGAAAAACTGTTTTTT.

In regard to this clone: One end of the junction fails to match germline, which may point to a read error. The rearrangement joins TRBV7-9 to TRBJ1-1; possible D gene TRBD1, 5 bases. The germline V gene has CDR1 SEHNR and CDR2 FQNEAQ (reference sequence). The CDR3 sequence is 13 residues long. CDR3 nucleotides: TGTTCCAGCAGCTTAATCGGGGGCACTGAAGCTTTCTTT. Its protein product is CSSSLIGGTEAFF.

This clone was seen a handful of times. The chain has TRBV11-2 and TRBJ2-7; 7 bases align to TRBD1. Germline values: CDR1 SGHAT, CDR2 FQNNGV. Germline trimming cut 3 bases from V and 4 bases from J; bases unmatched to any gene: 3. The CDR3 extends over 13 amino acids. CDR3 bases: TGTGCCAGCAGCTTCGGGACAGCGTACGAGCAGTACTTC. Amino acids: CASSFGTAYEQYF.